Each of the 27 T cell receptor beta chains below was sequenced from the same sample in a study of blood T cell repertoires in COVID-19. Assay used: immunoSEQ multiplex PCR; TCRdb lists only in-frame clones, some missing. The sample carries hundreds of thousands of clones, around nine tenths recorded once. Sequenced: peripheral blood. These receptor sequences come from a woman aged 25 to 39 with COVID-19, enrolled during active disease.

This clone appeared a single time. The rearrangement links TRBV5-4 to TRBJ2-7; 10 bases are a match to TRBD1. Losses at the gene ends were 4 bases for V and 5 bases for J; bases not matched to a gene: 9. CDR3 length: 15 residues. Germline CDR1 and CDR2: SGHNT and YYREEE (reference sequence). The CDR3 loop reads CASSVATGGGDEQYF. For the CDR3, the DNA is TGTGCCAGCAGCGTTGCGACAGGGGGCGGCGACGAGCAGTACTTC.

This chain connects TRBV20-1 to TRBJ2-1; 9 nucleotides line up with TRBD2. The V segment lost 3 bases and the J segment 1 base; nucleotides outside the gene matches: 13. This CDR3 is built from 18 residues. CDR1 DFQATT and CDR2 SNEGSKA come from the germline V gene (reference sequence). CDR3 nucleotides: TGCAGTGCTAGTAAGGGACTAGCCGCCGGAGGGTCCTACAATGAGCAGTTCTTC. Translation gives CSASKGLAAGGSYNEQFF.

V gene TRBV23-1 combines with J gene TRBJ1-2, with D hard to call. TRBV23-1 is noted as an ORF with a role that remains uncertain. V was pared by 0 bases and J by 2 bases, with 13 bases between. The CDR3 extends over 16 amino acids. CDR3 loop: CASSQSSLHLNYGYTF. The DNA of the CDR3 is TGCGCCAGCAGTCAATCTAGCCTACACCTAAACTATGGCTACACCTTC.

This chain joins TRBV19 and TRBJ1-1; D perhaps matches TRBD1 (5 bases). CDR3 length: 14 residues. The germline V gene has CDR1 LNHDA and CDR2 SQIVND (reference sequence). The germline V and J ends were trimmed by 4 bases and 4 bases, with 13 bases remaining between them. This chain's CDR3 is CASSSVGAGTEAFF. The DNA of the CDR3 is TGTGCCAGTAGTAGCGTTGGGGCCGGCACTGAAGCTTTCTTT.

V is TRBV11-1 and J is TRBJ1-2, with D perhaps TRBD1 (6 bases). From germline, CDR1 is SGHAT and CDR2 FQDESV (reference sequence). The length of the CDR3 is 14 residues. Trimming took off 3 bases at V and 2 bases at J, with 10 bases between the two ends. The chain's CDR3 is CASSFTGRNYGYTF. The CDR3 DNA follows: TGTGCCAGCAGCTTTACAGGGAGAAACTATGGCTACACCTTC.

The chain carries TRBV19 and TRBJ1-6, with D possibly being TRBD1 (5 bases). The V gene's germline CDR1 is LNHDA and CDR2 SQIVND (reference sequence). Deletions cut 2 bases from V and 10 bases from J, with 12 bases between. This CDR3 comprises 14 residues. This CDR3 reads CASSILTGGSPLHF. In nucleotides, the CDR3 is TGTGCCAGTAGTATATTAACGGGGGGGTCACCCCTCCACTTT. Variable domain in full (rest from reference TRBV19 and TRBJ1-6): DGGITQSPKYLFRKEGQNVTLSCEQNLNHDAMYWYRQDPGQGLRLIYYSQIVNDFQKGDIAEGYSVSREKKESFPLTVTSAQKNPTAFYLCASSILTGGSPLHFGNGTRLTVT.

The CDR3, as DNA: TGTGCCACCAGTGACCCCCGACAGGGGAAGGATGGCTACACCTTC. Amino acid sequence: CATSDPRQGKDGYTF. The chain couples TRBV24-1 to TRBJ1-2, with TRBD1 identical over 8 bases. CDR3 length equals 15 residues. Losses at the gene ends were 4 bases for V and 6 bases for J; bases not matched to a gene: 9. Germline V gene sequence: CDR1 KGHDR, CDR2 SFDVKD.

This rearrangement joins TRBV19 to TRBJ1-5; possibly TRBD1 for D (5 bases). Trimming pared 6 bases from V and 1 base from J, leaving 10 bases between. This CDR3 is 14 amino acids long. Germline V gene data show CDR1 as LNHDA and CDR2 as SQIVND (reference sequence). DNA of the CDR3: TGTGCCAGTAGAGTGACAGACAGCAATCAGCCCCAGCATTTT. Translating it yields CASRVTDSNQPQHF.

V and J are TRBV12-3 or TRBV12-4 and TRBJ1-5; D ambiguous. V lost 6 bases to trimming and J lost 3 bases, with 6 bases between them. The CDR3 spans 12 residues. The DNA of the CDR3 is TGTGCCAGCAGCGCCTACAATCAGCCCCAGCATTTT. As protein: CASSAYNQPQHF.

A remark on this clone: Sequence at one end of the junction differs from germline and may be a read error. The V gene is TRBV27, the J gene TRBJ2-7, with TRBD1 as a possible D gene (5 bases). This CDR3 has 17 amino acids. The V gene's germline CDR1 is MNHEY and CDR2 SMNVEV (reference sequence). The CDR3 protein is CAGSLSPPFRVSSEQYF. The CDR3 bases are TGTGCCGGCAGTTTGTCCCCCCCCTTCAGGGTTTCAAGCGAGCAGTACTTC.

The V gene is TRBV5-5, the J gene TRBJ1-2, with D possibly matching TRBD1 (6 bases). Germline loops: CDR1 SGHKS, CDR2 YYEKEE (reference sequence). The CDR3 has 15 amino acids. Trimming shortened V by 4 bases and J by 1 base, and 14 bases separated the two germline ends. The CDR3 sequence: CASSPEGGFNYGYTF. For the CDR3, the DNA is TGTGCCAGCAGCCCCGAAGGGGGATTTAACTATGGCTACACCTTC.

The rearrangement uses TRBV5-5 and TRBJ2-5; 10 positions agree with TRBD2. Germline CDR1 SGHKS, CDR2 YYEKEE (reference sequence). V lost 2 bases, J lost 4 bases, and 2 bases stayed unmatched. The CDR3 has 14 residues. This CDR3 is CASSLAGGRETQYF. CDR3 nucleotides: TGTGCCAGCAGCTTAGCGGGGGGGCGAGAGACCCAGTACTTC.

V is TRBV3-1 (or the pseudogene TRBV3-2) and J is TRBJ2-5; 8 nucleotides match TRBD2. The length of the CDR3 is 15 residues. Trimming removed 6 bases from V and 5 bases from J; junction bases left unmatched: 11. Germline assignment: CDR1 LGHDT and CDR2 YNNKEL (reference sequence). CDR3 nucleotides: TGTGCCAGCAGTCCGGGACCCCCGGGAGGGGAGACCCAGTACTTC. Translation: CASSPGPPGGETQYF.

The J gene is TRBJ2-1, the V gene TRBV5-4, with 8 positions matching TRBD2. The CDR3 totals 17 residues. Germline V gives CDR1 SGHNT, CDR2 YYREEE (reference sequence). The junction had 9 bases not matched to a gene; V was cut back by 4 bases and J by 0 bases. As DNA, the CDR3 is TGTGCCAGCAGCCCGGGAGGGGCTAAAAGCTCCTACAATGAGCAGTTCTTC. Translating gives CASSPGGAKSSYNEQFF.

V and J are TRBV7-9 and TRBJ2-1, with D unresolved. This CDR3 spans 11 amino acids. CDR1 and CDR2 (germline): SEHNR, FQNEAQ (reference sequence). Trimming cost V 7 bases and J 6 bases, with 7 bases left between them. CDR3 residues: CASTLRNEQFF. The CDR3 DNA reads as TGTGCCAGCACCCTCCGCAATGAGCAGTTCTTC.

The CDR3 bases are TGTGCCAGCAGTTTAGCGTATGGCTACACCTTC. This sequence encodes CASSLAYGYTF. The chain combines TRBV28 with TRBJ1-2, with D uncertain. The length of the CDR3 is 11 residues. Germline CDR1 MDHEN, CDR2 SYDVKM. The V and J ends lost 2 bases and 5 bases respectively, with 3 bases between them.

The gene calls are TRBV7-8 and TRBJ2-7; no firm D call. Germline values: CDR1 SGHVS, CDR2 FQNEAQ. The CDR3 runs 12 residues. Trimming cost V 3 bases and J 5 bases, with 8 bases left between them. DNA of the CDR3: TGTGCCAGCAGCTTCTCCTTTAACGAGCAGTACTTC. Translation gives CASSFSFNEQYF.

The V call is TRBV5-1, the J call TRBJ2-3, with TRBD2 identical over 13 bases. Germline V gene lookup returns CDR1 SGHRS and CDR2 YFSETQ. The trim removed 4 bases at V and 0 bases at J, leaving 8 bases unmatched. There are 18 residues in the CDR3. The CDR3 sequence: CASSTGLAGALSTDTQYF. The CDR3 DNA reads as TGCGCCAGCAGCACCGGACTAGCGGGGGCCCTTAGCACAGATACGCAGTATTTT.

The chain recombines TRBV6-5 with TRBJ1-3; a possible D gene is TRBD1 (5 bases). Trimming cost V 7 bases and J 0 bases, with 13 bases left between them. The CDR3 is 15 residues long. The germline V gene encodes CDR1 MNHEY and CDR2 SVGAGI. CDR3 nucleotide sequence: TGTGCCAGCAAGACAGTGCAGCGCTCTGGAAACACCATATATTTT. Amino acids: CASKTVQRSGNTIYF.

V and J are TRBV3-1 (or the pseudogene TRBV3-2) and TRBJ2-1; D remains ambiguous. The CDR3 sequence is 15 residues long. The ends were cut back, 0 bases at V and 1 base at J, with 7 bases in the middle. Germline V gives CDR1 LGHDT, CDR2 YNNKEL (reference sequence). This CDR3 is CASSQESFSYNEQFF. For the CDR3, the DNA is TGTGCCAGCAGCCAAGAATCCTTTTCCTACAATGAGCAGTTCTTC.

The chain uses TRBV7-2 and TRBJ2-1, with 9 nucleotides matching TRBD2. Per the germline V gene, CDR1 is SGHTA and CDR2 is FQGNSA. The CDR3 contains 15 residues. V lost 3 bases and J lost 12; bases outside the gene matches: 12. The CDR3 DNA reads TGTGCCAGCAGCTTTTCTAGCGGGGTAATTATAACGCAGTTCTTC. Translated: CASSFSSGVIITQFF.

This chain uses TRBV5-1 with TRBJ2-1; 7 nucleotides match TRBD2. V was clipped by 0 bases and J by 4 bases; unmatched bases: 7. Looked up from germline, CDR1 is SGHRS and CDR2 is YFSETQ. The CDR3 spans 16 residues. CDR3 residues: CASSLAPSGPYNEQFF. The CDR3 DNA is TGCGCCAGCAGCTTGGCGCCTAGCGGTCCTTACAATGAGCAGTTCTTC.

The V call is TRBV18, the J call TRBJ1-1; D is perhaps TRBD1 (6 bases). The V end was cut by 8 bases, the J end by 1 base, with 11 bases between. This CDR3 has 13 amino acids. Germline V gene data show CDR1 as KGHSH and CDR2 as LQKENI. CDR3: CASEGTRNTEAFF. Here the CDR3 DNA reads TGTGCCAGCGAGGGGACAAGGAACACTGAAGCTTTCTTT.

V usage is TRBV21-1 and J usage is TRBJ2-2; the tabulated D call, TRBD2, remains unverified against the DNA. TRBV21-1 is flagged as a pseudogene. CDR3 length equals 18 residues. The CDR3 loop is CASSTTQRAGGISGELFF. Written as DNA, the CDR3 is TGTGCCAGCAGCACCACCCAACGGGCGGGGGGAATTTCCGGGGAGCTGTTTTTT.

The V gene is TRBV30, the J gene TRBJ1-6; D uncertain. Between the trimmed V and J ends, which lost 1 base and 0 bases, there was a span of 7 bases. The CDR3 is 15 amino acids. From germline, CDR1 is GTSNPN and CDR2 SVGIG (reference sequence). CDR3 loop: CAWSEQSSYNSPLHF. Written as DNA, the CDR3 is TGTGCCTGGAGTGAACAGAGCTCCTATAATTCACCCCTCCACTTT.

The chain carries TRBV7-9 and TRBJ1-6, with 7 positions matching TRBD1. The V segment lost 4 bases and the J segment 8 bases; nucleotides outside the gene matches: 14. CDR1 is SEHNR and CDR2 is FQNEAQ in the germline V gene (reference sequence). The CDR3 covers 17 residues. Written as DNA, the CDR3 is TGTGCCAGCAGCTCCCATAACTTACGGGACAGTTATTCACCCCTCCACTTT. It is translated as CASSSHNLRDSYSPLHF. The whole variable domain, remainder taken from reference TRBV7-9 and TRBJ1-6, is DTGVSQNPRHKITKRGQNVTFRCDPISEHNRLYWYRQTLGQGPEFLTYFQNEAQLEKSRLLSDRFSAERPKGSFSTLEIQRTEQGDSAMYLCASSSHNLRDSYSPLHFGNGTRLTVT.

The chain carries TRBV19 and TRBJ2-3; TRBD2 matches 7 bases. The ends lost 3 bases at V and 1 base at J; junction bases unmatched: 4. From germline, CDR1 is LNHDA and CDR2 SQIVND (reference sequence). CDR3 size: 15 residues. CDR3 nucleotides: TGTGCCAGTAGTATTTCGGGGGGACGCACAGATACGCAGTATTTT. Translating gives CASSISGGRTDTQYF.